One sample yielded the 10 T cell receptor beta chains listed below, sequenced in a study of response to subunit inactivated influenza vaccine. A single record per CDR3 protein comes from TCRdb applying MiXCR to the RT-PCR reads. The sample has roughly 700,000 distinct CDR3 sequences; around 13% are singletons. The sample consisted of PBMCs from blood, taken 14 to 15 days before vaccination. These TCRs come from a man aged 45-65 years who received an inactivated influenza vaccine.

This clonotype has just a few counts. This chain links TRBV19 with TRBJ1-5; D is unresolved. The V end was cut by 4 bases, the J end by 0 bases, with 7 bases between. Germline CDR1 LNHDA, CDR2 SQIVND (reference sequence). The CDR3 length is 14 residues. The CDR3 DNA reads as TGTGCCAGTAGTACCCTCAATAGCAATCAGCCCCAGCATTTT. It translates to CASSTLNSNQPQHF.

This rearrangement joins TRBV19 to TRBJ2-4; D is perhaps TRBD1 (6 bases). The CDR3 contains 19 residues. Germline V gene data show CDR1 as LNHDA and CDR2 as SQIVND (reference sequence). V lost 2 bases and J 6 bases, leaving 26 bases between the germline ends. The CDR3 bases are TGTGCCAGTAGTATAAGGGAAGGACAAAGCCAGGGGCGGAGAAACATTCAGTACTTC. Its protein is CASSIREGQSQGRRNIQYF.

This clonotype was seen repeatedly, ten times or more. The V and J genes are TRBV5-1 and TRBJ1-1; unclear D gene. CDR1 is SGHRS and CDR2 is YFSETQ in the germline V gene. CDR3 length equals 14 residues. Trimming pared 0 bases from V and 1 base from J, leaving 7 bases between. CDR3 residues: CASSLEPANTEAFF. The CDR3 DNA is TGCGCCAGCAGCTTGGAGCCGGCGAACACTGAAGCTTTCTTT.

There are many counts of this clonotype. V usage is TRBV6-1 and J usage is TRBJ1-1; 11 bases match TRBD1. With V trimmed by 4 bases and J by 1 base, 8 bases remained unmatched. This CDR3 contains 17 residues. In germline, CDR1 is MNHNS, CDR2 SASEGT. This CDR3 reads CASSVPDRGPANTEAFF. The CDR3 region has the DNA TGTGCCAGCAGTGTGCCGGACAGGGGGCCCGCGAACACTGAAGCTTTCTTT.

The rearrangement joins TRBV4-3 to TRBJ1-2, with D unclear. CDR3 length equals 15 residues. Germline V gene data show CDR1 as LGHNA and CDR2 as YSLEER. Trimming shortened V by 0 bases and J by 0 bases, and 8 bases separated the two germline ends. CDR3 DNA: TGCGCCAGCAGCCAAGACCCAGTAGCTAACTATGGCTACACCTTC. Its protein is CASSQDPVANYGYTF.

The chain recombines TRBV5-1 with TRBJ1-2; no reliable D call. V lost 3 bases, J lost 2 bases, and 20 bases lay in between. Germline V lookup: CDR1 SGHRS, CDR2 YFSETQ. The CDR3 length is 17 residues. CDR3 sequence: CASSSPNFSTENYGYTF. CDR3 DNA sequence: TGCGCCAGCAGCTCCCCAAACTTCTCAACAGAGAACTATGGCTACACCTTC.

V usage is TRBV4-1 and J usage is TRBJ1-5, with D possibly TRBD1 on 6 matching bases. Germline V gene data show CDR1 as MGHRA and CDR2 as YSYEKL. The CDR3 is 14 residues long. V shed 6 bases and J shed 3 bases, with 12 bases lying between them. CDR3 sequence: CASSRPGANQPQHF. As DNA, the CDR3 is TGCGCCAGCAGTCGACCAGGGGCCAATCAGCCCCAGCATTTT.

The CDR3 is CASSLGLAGVNTQYF. DNA of the CDR3: TGTGCCAGCAGCCTGGGACTAGCGGGGGTTAATACGCAGTATTTT. The genes are TRBV3-1 and TRBJ2-3; 14 bases map to TRBD2. This CDR3 is 15 amino acids long. Germline V lookup: CDR1 LGHDT, CDR2 YNNKEL (reference sequence). The junction had 4 bases not matched to a gene; V was cut back by 4 bases and J by 7 bases.

There are many counts of this clonotype. V usage is TRBV10-3 and J usage is TRBJ2-1; 12 bases are a match to TRBD2. CDR3 size: 19 residues. V lost 6 bases, J lost 2 bases, and 14 bases stayed unmatched. The germline gives CDR1 ENHRY, CDR2 SYGVKD. The DNA of the CDR3 is TGTGCCATCAGCGTAAAAGGACTAGCGGGATACGGCACCTACAATGAGCAGTTCTTC. Encoded protein: CAISVKGLAGYGTYNEQFF.

The V and J genes are TRBV4-3 and TRBJ2-5, with D perhaps being TRBD1 or TRBD2 (6 bases each). This CDR3 contains 15 residues. Germline-derived CDR1 and CDR2 are LGHNA and YSLEER. Trimming removed 0 bases from V and 4 bases from J, with 12 bases in between. The CDR3 loop reads CASSQEIPGAETQYF. The CDR3 nucleotides read TGCGCCAGCAGCCAAGAAATTCCGGGGGCAGAGACCCAGTACTTC.